This T cell receptor beta chain was found in a study of CD8 T cells in Susac syndrome. TCR beta was sequenced from blood CD8+ and CD4+ T cells. Both CD4+ and CD8+ T cells were negatively isolated, and TEMRA cells underwent FACS enrichment. The length of the CDR3 is 17 residues. Trimming pared 2 bases from V and 2 bases from J, leaving 13 bases between. The germline V gene encodes CDR1 LGHDT and CDR2 YNNKEL (reference sequence). Reverse transcription of roughly 0.45 to 1 ug RNA was performed with random hexamers. Amplification of TCR beta CDR3 spanned 54 Vbeta and 13 Jbeta via immunoSEQ multiplex PCR. TCRdb fed the immunoSEQ multiplex PCR reads into MiXCR, producing one record per CDR3 protein. The table shows around 130,000 distinct CDR3 sequences, with roughly 94% occurring only once. This clonotype was recorded once.

The chain recombines TRBV3-1 with TRBJ2-6; possible D gene TRBD1, 5 bases. The sequencing input was CD4+ T cells from PBMCs. This TCR derives from a human donor in good health. CDR3 region: CASSQSSPGTGANVLTF. In DNA form, the CDR3 reads TGTGCCAGCAGCCAATCCTCCCCAGGGACTGGGGCCAACGTCCTGACTTTC.